Listed below are T cell receptor beta chains from one sample, sequenced in a study of T-cell reconstitution after alpha-beta-depleted transplantation in children. TCRdb reprocessed the PCR reads with MiXCR, giving one entry per CDR3 protein. The data hold around 440,000 distinct CDR3 sequences, with around 16% observed a single time. The sequenced sample was PBMCs, mostly from graft donor cells, obtained 360 days after TCRalphabeta/CD19-depleted stem cell transplant. These receptors came from a boy under two years old who had a stem cell transplant for Wiskott-Aldrich syndrome, so the T cells may come from the graft donor. Both conserved end residues are part of each CDR3. Fields, in order: clone size, J gene, D gene, V gene, CDR3 protein, CDR3 DNA. D genes are given only for firm matches. For some rows the clone size is stated as once, few or many, or as a class when expanded; others skip it.

clone_size: .; j_call: TRBJ2-2; d_call: .; v_call: TRBV29-1; cdr3_aa: CSVETSNTGELFF; cdr3_nt: TGCAGCGTGGAGACTTCGAACACCGGGGAGCTGTTTTTT
clone_size: few; j_call: TRBJ1-1; d_call: .; v_call: TRBV5-1; cdr3_aa: CASSLDRTTEAFF; cdr3_nt: TGCGCCAGCAGCTTAGACAGGACGACTGAAGCTTTCTTT
clone_size: .; j_call: TRBJ2-5; d_call: TRBD1; v_call: TRBV4-1; cdr3_aa: CASSQGSDRGQETQYF; cdr3_nt: TGCGCCAGCAGCCAAGGCTCCGACAGGGGCCAAGAGACCCAGTACTTC
clone_size: .; j_call: TRBJ1-1; d_call: .; v_call: TRBV6-6; cdr3_aa: CASSYRAITEAFF; cdr3_nt: TGTGCCAGCAGTTATAGGGCGATCACTGAAGCTTTCTTT
clone_size: .; j_call: TRBJ2-7; d_call: TRBD2; v_call: TRBV5-1; cdr3_aa: CASSPSRLAGSYEQYF; cdr3_nt: TGCGCCAGCAGCCCATCCCGGCTAGCGGGGAGTTACGAGCAGTACTTC
clone_size: .; j_call: TRBJ2-3; d_call: TRBD1; v_call: TRBV12-3/TRBV12-4; cdr3_aa: CASRPTGLSTDTQYF; cdr3_nt: TGTGCCAGCAGACCGACAGGGTTGAGCACAGATACGCAGTATTTT
clone_size: few; j_call: TRBJ1-2; d_call: .; v_call: TRBV7-7; cdr3_aa: CASSPRSVSTRIYGYTF; cdr3_nt: TGTGCCAGCAGCCCTCGGTCCGTTAGCACTCGCATCTATGGCTACACCTTC
clone_size: .; j_call: TRBJ2-7; d_call: TRBD2; v_call: TRBV5-1; cdr3_aa: CASGEGPGLAGGTQYF; cdr3_nt: TGCGCCAGCGGCGAAGGCCCGGGACTAGCGGGGGGAACGCAGTACTTC
clone_size: .; j_call: TRBJ2-1; d_call: .; v_call: TRBV20-1; cdr3_aa: CSAGDPRGNEQFF; cdr3_nt: TGCAGTGCTGGAGACCCACGAGGGAATGAGCAGTTCTTC
clone_size: once; j_call: TRBJ2-5; d_call: TRBD1; v_call: TRBV30; cdr3_aa: CAWSGDDRVLNQETQYF; cdr3_nt: TGTGCCTGGAGCGGAGACGACAGGGTACTCAACCAAGAGACCCAGTACTTC
clone_size: few; j_call: TRBJ1-2; d_call: .; v_call: TRBV12-3/TRBV12-4; cdr3_aa: CASSPRVGDYGYTF; cdr3_nt: TGTGCCAGCAGCCCTAGGGTAGGGGACTATGGCTACACCTTC
clone_size: few; j_call: TRBJ2-1; d_call: TRBD2; v_call: TRBV5-1; cdr3_aa: CASSRTSGLYNEQFF; cdr3_nt: TGCGCCAGCAGCAGAACTAGCGGGCTTTACAATGAGCAGTTCTTC
clone_size: many; j_call: TRBJ2-5; d_call: TRBD1; v_call: TRBV5-1; cdr3_aa: CASSPRQGKETQYF; cdr3_nt: TGCGCCAGCAGCCCCAGACAGGGTAAAGAGACCCAGTACTTC
clone_size: .; j_call: TRBJ2-3; d_call: .; v_call: TRBV3-1; cdr3_aa: CASSQGGLLTDTQYF; cdr3_nt: TGTGCCAGCAGCCAAGGAGGGCTCCTCACAGATACGCAGTATTTT
clone_size: few; j_call: TRBJ2-1; d_call: TRBD2; v_call: TRBV30; cdr3_aa: CAWSILAGPSGEQFF; cdr3_nt: TGTGCCTGGAGTATCCTAGCGGGGCCCTCTGGGGAGCAGTTCTTC
clone_size: few; j_call: TRBJ2-7; d_call: .; v_call: TRBV6-1; cdr3_aa: CASRARGRLYEQYF; cdr3_nt: TGTGCCAGCAGAGCCAGGGGCAGATTATACGAGCAGTACTTC
clone_size: few; j_call: TRBJ1-2; d_call: .; v_call: TRBV6-6; cdr3_aa: CASEDSYYGYTF; cdr3_nt: TGTGCCAGCGAGGATAGCTATTACGGCTACACCTTC
clone_size: .; j_call: TRBJ2-2; d_call: .; v_call: TRBV14; cdr3_aa: CASSQDMTRGNTGELFF; cdr3_nt: TGTGCCAGCAGCCAAGATATGACTCGGGGTAACACCGGGGAGCTGTTTTTT
clone_size: .; j_call: TRBJ1-5; d_call: .; v_call: TRBV5-5; cdr3_aa: CASSFSAREEPQHF; cdr3_nt: TGTGCCAGCAGCTTCTCGGCTAGAGAAGAGCCCCAGCATTTT
clone_size: few; j_call: TRBJ2-3; d_call: .; v_call: TRBV7-2; cdr3_aa: CASSLGWKVDTQYF; cdr3_nt: TGTGCCAGCAGCTTAGGATGGAAGGTGGATACGCAGTATTTT